This T cell receptor beta chain came from a study of T-cell reconstitution after alpha-beta-depleted transplantation in children. The V gene lost 4 bases and the J gene lost 0 bases, with 13 bases spanning the gap. This CDR3 region has 15 residues. CDR1 and CDR2 from the germline V gene are SGHRS and YFSETQ. This clonotype has a handful of counts. Unique molecular identifiers were used in preparing the TCRbeta library. TCRdb recomputed calls from the PCR reads with MiXCR, one row per CDR3 protein. The table has tens of thousands of distinct CDR3 sequences, over 12% seen once; the top ten hold 25% to 30%.

V usage is TRBV5-1 and J usage is TRBJ1-1; D uncertain. The TCR was taken from a male patient between 2 and 9 years old who had a stem cell transplant for acute lymphoblastic leukemia, so the T cells may come from the graft donor. The specimen comprised PBMCs, mostly from graft donor cells, sampled 180 days after TCRalphabeta/CD19-depleted stem cell transplant. CDR3 nucleotides: TGCGCCAGCAGCCCTTACCCGGGTATGAACACTGAAGCTTTCTTT. Translated, it gives CASSPYPGMNTEAFF.